Below, 26 T cell receptor beta chains from the same sample are listed, as sequenced in a study of graft-versus-host responses after intestinal transplantation. TCRdb keeps only in-frame clones here, not all; method: immunoSEQ multiplex PCR. The sample yields tens of thousands of clones, approximately 92% seen once. No antigen has been assigned to these receptors. The sample consisted of unstimulated CD4+ T cells sorted from spleen or lymph node cells, taken before intestinal transplant. The receptors stem from a human donor who received an intestinal transplant.

This chain uses TRBV11-1 with TRBJ2-7; D possibly uses TRBD1 or TRBD2 (5 bases each). This CDR3 has 16 amino acids. Per germline, CDR1 SGHAT and CDR2 FQDESV (reference sequence). V was shortened by 1 base and J by 3 bases, with 16 bases between the two germline ends. CDR3 nucleotide sequence: TGTGCCAGCAGCTTAGAGCGAGGGGCTAGATTCTACGAGCAGTACTTC. Translated, it gives CASSLERGARFYEQYF.

V and J are TRBV10-2 and TRBJ2-7; either TRBD1 or TRBD2 may fit D (6 bases each). Germline V gene sequence: CDR1 WSHSY, CDR2 SAAADI. The germline V and J ends were trimmed by 4 bases and 3 bases, with 10 bases remaining between them. The CDR3 spans 13 residues. As DNA, the CDR3 is TGCGCCAGCAGTGTCGGAGGGGGCTACGAGCAGTACTTC. Residues: CASSVGGGYEQYF.

CDR3 region: CASSPTGLSYEQYF. The CDR3 nucleotides are TGTGCCAGCAGCCCGACAGGGCTTTCCTACGAGCAGTACTTC. The genes are TRBV7-6 and TRBJ2-7; 7 positions match TRBD1. The junction had 5 bases not matched to a gene; V was cut back by 5 bases and J by 1 base. CDR1 is SGHVS and CDR2 is FNYEAQ in the germline V gene. The CDR3 is 14 amino acids.

The chain employs TRBV19 and TRBJ1-1, with D tentatively TRBD1 (5 bases). Looked up from germline, CDR1 is LNHDA and CDR2 is SQIVND (reference sequence). This CDR3 is built from 16 residues. The ends were cut back, 3 bases at V and 1 base at J, with 15 bases in the middle. CDR3 in DNA: TGTGCCAGTAGTATTATTCAGGCCAGGGCGAACACTGAAGCTTTCTTT. This sequence encodes CASSIIQARANTEAFF.

This chain links TRBV11-2 with TRBJ2-1, with 8 bases matching TRBD2. Germline V gene lookup returns CDR1 SGHAT and CDR2 FQNNGV. V lost 3 bases to trimming and J lost 4 bases; unmatched junction nucleotides: 8. CDR3 size: 16 residues. The CDR3 reads CASSLRSGTRYNEQFF. The CDR3 DNA is TGTGCCAGCAGCTTGAGGTCCGGGACTAGGTACAATGAGCAGTTCTTC.

This chain links TRBV11-2 with TRBJ1-2, with a possible D match to TRBD1 (6 bases). Germline-derived CDR1 and CDR2 are SGHAT and FQNNGV. This CDR3 comprises 13 residues. With 1 base removed from V and 8 bases from J, the gap between germline ends came to 11 bases. CDR3 amino acids: CASSLGGRGGYTF. CDR3 nucleotide sequence: TGTGCCAGCAGCTTAGGGGGGCGAGGGGGCTACACCTTC.

CDR3 nucleotide sequence: TGCGCCAGCAGCAAACTAGCGGGAGTTGACGAGCAGTACTTC. Translated, it gives CASSKLAGVDEQYF. The J gene is TRBJ2-7, the V gene TRBV5-1; 11 bases align to TRBD2. The CDR3 contains 14 residues. Germline V gene lookup returns CDR1 SGHRS and CDR2 YFSETQ. The ends lost 4 bases at V and 5 bases at J; junction bases unmatched: 5. Combining the CDR3 with reference TRBV5-1 and TRBJ2-7 gives the whole variable domain KAGVTQTPRYLIKTRGQQVTLSCSPISGHRSVSWYQQTPGQGLQFLFEYFSETQRNKGNFPGRFSGRQFSNSRSEMNVSTLELGDSALYLCASSKLAGVDEQYFGPGTRLTVT.

The V call is TRBV19, the J call TRBJ1-1, with TRBD1 matching over 8 bases. The CDR3 is 17 residues long. V lost 2 bases to trimming and J lost 0 bases; unmatched junction nucleotides: 8. Germline V gives CDR1 LNHDA, CDR2 SQIVND (reference sequence). The CDR3 spells CASSIMGGQVVNTEAFF. The CDR3 coding sequence is TGTGCCAGTAGTATAATGGGGGGACAGGTGGTGAACACTGAAGCTTTCTTT.

The genes are TRBV6-1 and TRBJ2-7, with 8 bases identical to TRBD2. The trim removed 1 base at V and 0 bases at J, leaving 8 bases unmatched. CDR1 and CDR2 from the germline V gene are MNHNS and SASEGT. The CDR3 covers 17 residues. The CDR3 region has the DNA TGTGCCAGCAGTGAAGGGCCGCCTAGCGGGTACTCCTACGAGCAGTACTTC. The encoded protein is CASSEGPPSGYSYEQYF.

CDR3 region: CASSPEITDTQYF. The CDR3 nucleotides read TGTGCCAGCAGCCCGGAAATCACAGATACGCAGTATTTT. The chain recombines TRBV11-1 with TRBJ2-3; D gene unclear. Trimming took 5 bases from V and 2 from J, leaving 8 bases between them. CDR1 SGHAT and CDR2 FQDESV come from the germline V gene (reference sequence). The CDR3 is made up of 13 amino acids.

Written as DNA, the CDR3 is TGTGCCAGCAGTCCCGAGGGGGTCCGGGAGACCCAGTACTTC. This gives the protein CASSPEGVRETQYF. This chain joins TRBV28 and TRBJ2-5, with D maybe TRBD1 (6 bases). Germline V gene lookup returns CDR1 MDHEN and CDR2 SYDVKM. The V gene lost 5 bases and the J gene lost 5 bases, with 15 bases spanning the gap. The CDR3 loop spans 14 amino acids.

The chain combines TRBV2 with TRBJ2-2, with a weak D call TRBD2 (5 bases). The germline V gene encodes CDR1 SNHLY and CDR2 FYNNEI. Trimming took 8 bases from V and 4 from J, leaving 11 bases between them. The CDR3 spans 13 residues. The CDR3 loop is CASLLAGTGELFF. Written as DNA, the CDR3 is TGTGCCAGCCTCCTGGCGGGCACCGGGGAGCTGTTTTTT.

The table lists this clone with a count of one. The chain carries TRBV7-2 and TRBJ2-7, with D possibly being TRBD1 or TRBD2 (5 bases each). Trimming removed 1 base at V and 3 bases at J, with 16 bases between. CDR1 and CDR2 from the germline V gene are SGHTA and FQGNSA. This CDR3 has 16 residues. The CDR3 sequence: CASSLGYGDGFYEQYF. In DNA form, the CDR3 reads TGTGCCAGCAGCTTAGGATATGGGGACGGGTTCTACGAGCAGTACTTC.

V and J are TRBV5-1 and TRBJ2-3, with 8 bases matching TRBD2. Losses at the gene ends were 4 bases for V and 0 bases for J; bases not matched to a gene: 7. Germline V gives CDR1 SGHRS, CDR2 YFSETQ. This CDR3 region has 16 residues. In DNA form, the CDR3 reads TGCGCCAGCAGCCCCGGACTAGCTTATAGCACAGATACGCAGTATTTT. Its translation is CASSPGLAYSTDTQYF.

The V and J genes are TRBV9 and TRBJ2-3; 7 bases agree with TRBD2. Germline CDR1 is SGDLS and CDR2 is YYNGEE. Trimming at V came to 2 bases and at J to 10 bases, leaving 13 bases not matched to a gene. The CDR3 length is 15 residues. CDR3 nucleotide sequence: TGTGCCAGCAGCGTTGGGGAGGGCCAGATACTCCCGCAGTATTTT. This encodes CASSVGEGQILPQYF.

As concerns this clone: Sequence at one end of the junction differs from germline and may be a read error. The rearrangement links TRBV30 to TRBJ1-2, with no clear D. Germline V CDR1 and CDR2: GTSNPN, SVGIG (reference sequence). The CDR3 contains 11 residues. CDR3 amino acids: CAWSVLRQNAF. In DNA, the CDR3 is TGTGCCTGGAGTGTACTACGGCAGAACGCCTTC. The whole variable domain, remainder taken from reference TRBV30 and TRBJ1-2, is SQTIHQWPATLVQPVGSPLSLECTVEGTSNPNLYWYRQAAGRGLQLLFYSVGIGQISSEVPQNLSASRPQDRQFILSSKKLLLSDSGFYLCAWSVLRQNAFGSGTRLTVV.

The chain is built from TRBV5-5 and TRBJ1-2; maybe TRBD1 (5 bases). V lost 4 bases and J lost 0, with 10 bases in between. Germline V gene data show CDR1 as SGHKS and CDR2 as YYEKEE (reference sequence). This CDR3 is 14 amino acids long. This chain's CDR3 is CASSPDSSNYGYTF. Written as DNA, the CDR3 is TGTGCCAGCAGCCCCGACAGCTCTAACTATGGCTACACCTTC.

J is TRBJ1-6 and V is TRBV28; D unresolved. V lost 3 bases and J 10 bases, leaving 16 bases between the germline ends. The CDR3 length is 15 residues. The germline V gene has CDR1 MDHEN and CDR2 SYDVKM. The CDR3 reads CASSLGREPRSPLHF. The DNA of the CDR3 is TGTGCCAGCAGTTTGGGTAGGGAACCGAGGTCACCCCTCCACTTT.

The chain employs TRBV28 and TRBJ1-4, with 7 bases identical to TRBD1. Germline-derived CDR1 and CDR2 are MDHEN and SYDVKM. The CDR3 is made up of 15 amino acids. The trim removed 4 bases at V and 0 bases at J, leaving 2 bases unmatched. The CDR3 DNA reads TGTGCCAGCAGTTCCGGGACAGCAACTAATGAAAAACTGTTTTTT. Protein: CASSSGTATNEKLFF.

A remark on this clone: The junction departs from the called germline gene at one end, perhaps through a read error. This chain links TRBV25-1 with TRBJ2-7; TRBD1 might be the D (6 bases). This CDR3 comprises 11 residues. CDR1 and CDR2 (germline): MGHDK, SYGVNS. CDR3 region: CASSDGTRQHF. The CDR3 DNA is TGTGCCAGCAGTGACGGGACACGGCAACACTTC.

The chain combines TRBV15 with TRBJ1-2, with TRBD1 matching 7 bases. The CDR3 is 15 amino acids. CDR1 is LNHNV, CDR2 YYDKDF, per germline (reference sequence). V shed 3 bases and J 7 bases; nucleotides not matched to a gene: 11. DNA of the CDR3: TGTGCCACCAGCAGTATTCCAGACAGGGCGGGTGGCTACACCTTC. Translation gives CATSSIPDRAGGYTF.

This chain uses TRBV6-5 with TRBJ1-6, with a possible D match to TRBD1 (6 bases). Trimming left V 4 bases short and J 8 bases short, with 18 bases between. Germline-derived CDR1 and CDR2 are MNHEY and SVGAGI. The CDR3 length is 16 residues. The chain's CDR3 is CASSLEGVPTHSPLHF. In nucleotides, the CDR3 is TGTGCCAGCAGTTTAGAGGGGGTTCCAACCCATTCACCCCTCCACTTT.

The J gene is TRBJ1-5, the V gene TRBV6-5; D ambiguous. This CDR3 is built from 14 residues. Trimming took 5 bases from V and 4 from J, leaving 12 bases between them. Germline V gives CDR1 MNHEY, CDR2 SVGAGI. The CDR3 DNA is TGTGCCAGCAGTGGACCCCTCGATAATCAGCCCCAGCATTTT. Protein product: CASSGPLDNQPQHF.

The V call is TRBV6-5, the J call TRBJ2-7; D is perhaps TRBD1 or TRBD2 (5 bases each). V was clipped by 10 bases and J by 2 bases, with 15 bases between them. CDR1 and CDR2 from the germline V gene are MNHEY and SVGAGI. The CDR3 spans 13 residues. This chain's CDR3 is CATGRDRAYEQYF. CDR3 DNA: TGTGCCACCGGTAGGGACCGAGCCTACGAGCAGTACTTC.

V and J are TRBV4-2 and TRBJ2-1; 11 bases map to TRBD2. CDR3 length: 16 amino acids. The V and J ends lost 6 bases and 9 bases, in that order; junction bases with no gene match: 13. The germline V gene encodes CDR1 LGHNA and CDR2 YNFKEQ. The CDR3 loop reads CASRLLPGTSGSEQFF. The CDR3 nucleotides are TGTGCCAGCAGACTCCTCCCCGGGACTAGCGGAAGTGAGCAGTTCTTC.

With regard to this clone: Other DNA sequences in this sample translate to the same CDR3. The chain employs TRBV5-1 and TRBJ2-7, with TRBD2 as a possible D gene (5 bases). Germline CDR1 SGHRS, CDR2 YFSETQ. The CDR3 totals 13 residues. Trimming took 0 bases from V and 3 from J, leaving 7 bases between them. The CDR3, as DNA: TGCGCCAGCAGCTTGGCAGGACTCTACGAGCAGTACTTC. Translated, it gives CASSLAGLYEQYF.